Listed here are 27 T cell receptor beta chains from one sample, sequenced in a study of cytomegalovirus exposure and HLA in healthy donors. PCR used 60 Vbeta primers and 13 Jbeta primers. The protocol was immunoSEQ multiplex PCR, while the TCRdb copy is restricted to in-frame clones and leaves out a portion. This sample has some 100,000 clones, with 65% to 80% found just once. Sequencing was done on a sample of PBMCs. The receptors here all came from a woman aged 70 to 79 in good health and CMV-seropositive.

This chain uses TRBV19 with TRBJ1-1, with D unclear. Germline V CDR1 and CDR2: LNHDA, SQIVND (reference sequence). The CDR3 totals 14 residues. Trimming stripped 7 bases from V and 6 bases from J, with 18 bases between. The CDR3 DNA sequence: TGTGCCAGTATTCCGACCCGCGGCGCAGCTGAAGCTTTCTTT. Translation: CASIPTRGAAEAFF.

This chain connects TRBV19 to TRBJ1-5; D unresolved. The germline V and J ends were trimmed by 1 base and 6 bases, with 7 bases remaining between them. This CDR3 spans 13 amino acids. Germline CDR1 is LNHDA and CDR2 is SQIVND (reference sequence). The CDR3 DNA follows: TGTGCCAGTAGTATAGTCTCCGGTCAGCCCCAGCATTTT. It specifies CASSIVSGQPQHF.

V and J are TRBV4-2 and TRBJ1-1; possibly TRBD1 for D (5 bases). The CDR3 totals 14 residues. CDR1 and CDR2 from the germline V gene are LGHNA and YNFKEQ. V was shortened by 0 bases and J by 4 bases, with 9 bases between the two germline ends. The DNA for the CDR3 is TGTGCCAGCAGCCAAGACCGGAGGGGCACTGAAGCTTTCTTT. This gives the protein CASSQDRRGTEAFF.

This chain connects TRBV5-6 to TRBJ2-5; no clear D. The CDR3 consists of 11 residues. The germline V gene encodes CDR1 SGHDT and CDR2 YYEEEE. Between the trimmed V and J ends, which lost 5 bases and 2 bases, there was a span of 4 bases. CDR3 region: CASSRQETQYF. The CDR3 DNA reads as TGTGCCAGCAGTCGTCAAGAGACCCAGTACTTC.

The CDR3 nucleotides read TGTGCCAGCAGTCACAGGGCTAGCAATCAGCCCCAGCATTTT. Amino acid sequence: CASSHRASNQPQHF. The V call is TRBV6-5, the J call TRBJ1-5; D is perhaps TRBD1 (6 bases). This CDR3 has 14 amino acids. Germline-derived CDR1 and CDR2 are MNHEY and SVGAGI. Trimming removed 5 bases from V and 0 bases from J, with 8 bases in between.

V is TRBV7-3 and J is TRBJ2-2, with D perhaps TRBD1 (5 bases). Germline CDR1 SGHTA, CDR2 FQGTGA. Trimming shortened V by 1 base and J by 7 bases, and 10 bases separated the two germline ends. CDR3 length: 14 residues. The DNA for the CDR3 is TGTGCCAGCAGCTTAAAACAGGCAAGCGGGGAGCTGTTTTTT. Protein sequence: CASSLKQASGELFF.

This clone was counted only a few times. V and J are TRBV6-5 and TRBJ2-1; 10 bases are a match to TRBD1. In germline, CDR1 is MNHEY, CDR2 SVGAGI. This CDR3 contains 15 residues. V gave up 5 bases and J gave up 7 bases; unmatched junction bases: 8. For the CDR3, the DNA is TGTGCCAGCAGTCCCGGGACAGGGGTCTTTAATGAGCAGTTCTTC. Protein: CASSPGTGVFNEQFF.

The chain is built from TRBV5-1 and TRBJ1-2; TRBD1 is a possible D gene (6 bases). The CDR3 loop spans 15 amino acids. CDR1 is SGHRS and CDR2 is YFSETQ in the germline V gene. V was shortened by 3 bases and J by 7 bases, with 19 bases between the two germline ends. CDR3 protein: CASSSDPTGSRGYTF. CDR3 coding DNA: TGCGCCAGCAGCTCGGACCCGACAGGTTCGCGTGGCTACACCTTC. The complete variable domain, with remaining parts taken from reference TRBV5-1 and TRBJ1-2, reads KAGVTQTPRYLIKTRGQQVTLSCSPISGHRSVSWYQQTPGQGLQFLFEYFSETQRNKGNFPGRFSGRQFSNSRSEMNVSTLELGDSALYLCASSSDPTGSRGYTFGSGTRLTVV.

The CDR3 bases are TGTGCCAGCAGCTTGGCCCAGGCAGGCTCCTACAATGAGCAGTTCTTC. It is translated as CASSLAQAGSYNEQFF. The chain couples TRBV5-4 to TRBJ2-1; D is undetermined. The CDR3 has 16 amino acids. The germline V gene encodes CDR1 SGHNT and CDR2 YYREEE (reference sequence). Between the trimmed V and J ends, which lost 0 bases and 0 bases, there was a span of 10 bases.

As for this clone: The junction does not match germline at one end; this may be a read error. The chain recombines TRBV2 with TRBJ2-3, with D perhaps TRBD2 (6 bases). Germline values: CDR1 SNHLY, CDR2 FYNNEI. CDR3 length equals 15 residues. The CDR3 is CASSPGTANTDTQYF. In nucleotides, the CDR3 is TGTGCCAGCAGTCCCGGGACTGCTAACACAGATACACAGTATTTT.

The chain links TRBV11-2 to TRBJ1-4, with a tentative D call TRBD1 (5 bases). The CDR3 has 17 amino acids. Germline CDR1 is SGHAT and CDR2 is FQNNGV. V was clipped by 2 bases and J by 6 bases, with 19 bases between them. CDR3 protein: CASSLTLGRAKHEKLFF. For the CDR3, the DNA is TGTGCCAGCAGCTTAACTCTGGGCAGGGCAAAGCATGAAAAACTGTTTTTT.

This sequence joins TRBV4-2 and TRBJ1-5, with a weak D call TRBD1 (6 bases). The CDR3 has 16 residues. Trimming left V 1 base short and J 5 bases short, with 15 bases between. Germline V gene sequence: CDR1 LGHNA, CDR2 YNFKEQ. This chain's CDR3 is CASSQVGQGRDQPQHF. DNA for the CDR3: TGTGCCAGCAGCCAAGTGGGTCAGGGGAGGGATCAGCCCCAGCATTTT.

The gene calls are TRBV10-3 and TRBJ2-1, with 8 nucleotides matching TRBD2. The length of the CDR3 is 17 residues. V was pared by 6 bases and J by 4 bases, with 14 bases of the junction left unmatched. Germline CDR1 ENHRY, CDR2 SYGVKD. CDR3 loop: CAISAWVGAGEYNEQFF. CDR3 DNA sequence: TGTGCCATCAGCGCTTGGGTTGGAGCGGGAGAGTACAATGAGCAGTTCTTC.

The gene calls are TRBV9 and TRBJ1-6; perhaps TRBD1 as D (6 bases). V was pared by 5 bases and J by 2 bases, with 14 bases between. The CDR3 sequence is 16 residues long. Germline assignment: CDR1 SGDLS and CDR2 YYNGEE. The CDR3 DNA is TGTGCCAGCAGTGGGGGCAGACAAACCTATAATTCACCCCTCCACTTT. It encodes CASSGGRQTYNSPLHF.

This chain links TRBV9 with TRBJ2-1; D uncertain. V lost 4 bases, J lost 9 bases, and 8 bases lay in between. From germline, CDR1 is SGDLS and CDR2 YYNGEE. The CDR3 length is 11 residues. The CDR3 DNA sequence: TGTGCCAGCAGCATCTATGGTGAGCAGTTCTTC. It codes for CASSIYGEQFF.

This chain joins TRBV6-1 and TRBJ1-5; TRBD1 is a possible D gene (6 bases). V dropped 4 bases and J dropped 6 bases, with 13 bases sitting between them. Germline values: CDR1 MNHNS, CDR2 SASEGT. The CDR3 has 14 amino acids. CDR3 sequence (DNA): TGTGCCAGCAGTGGCTCGACAGGAGGTCAGCCCCAGCATTTT. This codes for CASSGSTGGQPQHF.

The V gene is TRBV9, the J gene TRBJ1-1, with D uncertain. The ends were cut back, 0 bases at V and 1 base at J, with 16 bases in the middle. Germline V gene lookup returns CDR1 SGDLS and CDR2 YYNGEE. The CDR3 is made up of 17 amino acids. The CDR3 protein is CASSVDSWVGPNTEAFF. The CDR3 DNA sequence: TGTGCCAGCAGCGTAGATTCATGGGTGGGCCCGAACACTGAAGCTTTCTTT. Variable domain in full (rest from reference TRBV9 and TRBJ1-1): DSGVTQTPKHLITATGQRVTLRCSPRSGDLSVYWYQQSLDQGLQFLIQYYNGEERAKGNILERFSAQQFPDLHSELNLSSLELGDSALYFCASSVDSWVGPNTEAFFGQGTRLTVV.

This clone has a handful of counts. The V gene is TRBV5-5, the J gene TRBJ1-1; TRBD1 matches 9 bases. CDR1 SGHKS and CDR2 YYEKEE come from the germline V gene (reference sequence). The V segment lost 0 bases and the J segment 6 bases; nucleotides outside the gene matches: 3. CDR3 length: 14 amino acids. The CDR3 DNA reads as TGTGCCAGCAGCTTGGGGGGACAGGGCGCTGAAGCTTTCTTT. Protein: CASSLGGQGAEAFF.

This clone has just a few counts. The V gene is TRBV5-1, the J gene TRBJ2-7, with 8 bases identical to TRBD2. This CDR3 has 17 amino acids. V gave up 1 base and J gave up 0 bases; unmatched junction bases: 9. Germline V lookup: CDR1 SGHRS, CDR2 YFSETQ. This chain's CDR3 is CASSLWVGRGVSYEQYF. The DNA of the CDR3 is TGCGCCAGCAGCTTGTGGGTTGGGCGGGGGGTCTCCTACGAGCAGTACTTC.

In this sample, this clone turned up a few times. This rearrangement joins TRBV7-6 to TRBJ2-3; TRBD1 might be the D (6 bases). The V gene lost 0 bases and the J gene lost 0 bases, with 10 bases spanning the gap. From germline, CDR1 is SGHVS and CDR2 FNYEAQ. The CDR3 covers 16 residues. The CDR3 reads CASSLATGPSTDTQYF. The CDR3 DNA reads TGTGCCAGCAGCTTAGCGACAGGACCTAGCACAGATACGCAGTATTTT.

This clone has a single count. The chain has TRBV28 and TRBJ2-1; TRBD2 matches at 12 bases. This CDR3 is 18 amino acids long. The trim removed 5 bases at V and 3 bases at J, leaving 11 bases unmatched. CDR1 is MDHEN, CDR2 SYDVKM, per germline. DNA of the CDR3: TGTGCCAGCAGTCCTAGCGGGGGGGCCTCACCCCGCTACAATGAGCAGTTCTTC. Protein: CASSPSGGASPRYNEQFF.

Here the CDR3 DNA reads TGTGCCAGCAGGGGCACCGGGACTAGCGGTTACGAGCAGTACTTC. It is translated as CASRGTGTSGYEQYF. The rearrangement links TRBV2 to TRBJ2-5; 11 nucleotides align to TRBD2. The closer fit of TRBJ2-7 to the DNA end suggests the J call may be wrong. The CDR3 spans 15 residues. CDR1 is SNHLY, CDR2 FYNNEI, per germline.

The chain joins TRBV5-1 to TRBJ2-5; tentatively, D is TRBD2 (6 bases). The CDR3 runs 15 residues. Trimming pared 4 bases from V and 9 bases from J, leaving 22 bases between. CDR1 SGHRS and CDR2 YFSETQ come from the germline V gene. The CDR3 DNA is TGCGCCAGCAGCCCCTGGGACTCCGGGGTGGGGGCCCAGTACTTC. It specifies CASSPWDSGVGAQYF.

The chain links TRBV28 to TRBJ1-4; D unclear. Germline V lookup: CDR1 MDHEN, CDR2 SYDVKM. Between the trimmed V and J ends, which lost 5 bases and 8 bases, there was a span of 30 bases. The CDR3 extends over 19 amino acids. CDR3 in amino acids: CASSPQDFWSTAPREKLFF. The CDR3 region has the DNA TGTGCCAGCAGTCCCCAGGATTTTTGGTCTACAGCTCCGAGAGAAAAACTGTTTTTT.

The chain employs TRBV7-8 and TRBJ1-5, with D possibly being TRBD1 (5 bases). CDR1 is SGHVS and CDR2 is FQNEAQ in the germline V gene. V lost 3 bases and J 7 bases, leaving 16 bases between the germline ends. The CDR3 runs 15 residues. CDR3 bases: TGTGCCAGCAGCTTGGGGCAGCAGGGTCCCCAGCCCCAGCATTTT. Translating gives CASSLGQQGPQPQHF. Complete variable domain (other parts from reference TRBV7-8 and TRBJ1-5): GAGVSQSPRYKVAKRGQDVALRCDPISGHVSLFWYQQALGQGPEFLTYFQNEAQLDKSGLPSDRFFAERPEGSVSTLKIQRTQQEDSAVYLCASSLGQQGPQPQHFGDGTRLSIL.

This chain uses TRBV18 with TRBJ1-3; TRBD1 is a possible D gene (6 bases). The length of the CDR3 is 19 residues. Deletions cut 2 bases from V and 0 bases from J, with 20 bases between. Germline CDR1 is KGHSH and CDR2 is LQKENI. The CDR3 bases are TGTGCCAGCTCACCATATTCGACAGGAACAAACCACTCTGGAAACACCATATATTTT. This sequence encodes CASSPYSTGTNHSGNTIYF.

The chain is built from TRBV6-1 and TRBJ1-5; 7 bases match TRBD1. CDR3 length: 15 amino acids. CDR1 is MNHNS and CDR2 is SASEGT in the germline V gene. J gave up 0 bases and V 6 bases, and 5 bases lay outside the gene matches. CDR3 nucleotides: TGTGCCAGCAGGCCAGGGGGATATAGCAATCAGCCCCAGCATTTT. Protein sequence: CASRPGGYSNQPQHF.